This T cell receptor (beta chain) was recorded in a study of graft-versus-host responses after intestinal transplantation. Study in general: Multivisceral, liver-intestinal, or isolated intestinal transplants were performed in recipients.

Data came from immunoSEQ multiplex PCR; TCRdb stores just in-frame clones and leaves some out. The sample contains 70,000 to 95,000 clones, over 80% of which appear only once. As for this clone: Its cognate antigen is unknown.

Sequencing used unstimulated CD8+ T cells sorted from spleen or lymph node cells, obtained before transplant. The TCR comes from a human donor who was the organ donor for an intestinal transplant.

Here the CDR3 reads CASSLGQGNSPLHF. The CDR3, as DNA: TGTGCCAGCAGCCTGGGACAGGGGAATTCACCCCTCCACTTT. V and J are TRBV27 and TRBJ1-6; TRBD1 aligns across 10 bases. Trimming cost V 6 bases and J 7 bases; bases outside gene matches: 3. The CDR3 has 14 amino acids. Germline CDR1 reads MNHEY; CDR2 reads SMNVEV (reference sequence).